This is a list of T cell receptor beta chains from one sample in a study of T-cell reconstitution after alpha-beta-depleted transplantation in children. MiXCR, applied by TCRdb to the PCR reads, yields one record per CDR3 protein. The sample has 170,000 or so distinct CDR3 sequences, 6% to 7% seen once; the top ten hold around 2.7%. This material consisted of PBMCs from the stem cell graft donor, taken from the stem cell graft. These receptors originate from a human donor who donated a stem cell graft to a child with Wiskott-Aldrich syndrome. The CDR3 runs from the conserved cysteine through the conserved F or W. D genes are given only for firm matches. A clone size is listed for some rows: how often the clone was seen (once, few, many), or a class if it is expanded.

clone size	J gene	D gene	V gene	CDR3 DNA	CDR3 protein
few	TRBJ2-5	-	TRBV15	TGTGCCACCAGCAGAGCCCCAGGAGGGGAGACCCAGTACTTC	CATSRAPGGETQYF
many	TRBJ2-1	TRBD2	TRBV5-1	TGCGCCAGCAGCTTGGAAAGGGGAGGGATTGAGCAGTTCTTC	CASSLERGGIEQFF
few	TRBJ1-5	-	TRBV4-1	TGCGCCAGCAGCCAAATCTATTCGGCAGGAGGATATCAGCCCCAGCATTTT	CASSQIYSAGGYQPQHF
many	TRBJ2-7	-	TRBV7-9	TGTGCCAGCAGCTTAGCGGGGGCAGACCCCTACGAGCAGTACTTC	CASSLAGADPYEQYF
-	TRBJ2-7	TRBD2	TRBV4-3	TGCGCCAGCAGCCCCGAGGAGACTAGCGGCTACGAGCAGTACTTC	CASSPEETSGYEQYF
many	TRBJ2-6	TRBD2	TRBV12-3/TRBV12-4	TGTGCCAGCAGTCTATCGTTCGGACTAGCGGGTATCACTGGGGCCAACGTCCTGACTTTC	CASSLSFGLAGITGANVLTF
many	TRBJ2-5	TRBD2	TRBV3-1	TGTGCCAGCAGCCCCGGGACTAGCGGAGAAGAGACCCAGTACTTC	CASSPGTSGEETQYF
many	TRBJ2-7	-	TRBV5-1	TGCGCCAGCCACCTTCCGGGTTCCTACGAGCAGTACTTC	CASHLPGSYEQYF
many	TRBJ2-2	-	TRBV10-2	TGCGCCAGCAGTCTGACCGGCGCGAACACCGGGGAGCTGTTTTTT	CASSLTGANTGELFF
-	TRBJ2-5	-	TRBV7-2	TGTGCCAGCAGCACATATGACGAAGAGACCCAGTACTTC	CASSTYDEETQYF
-	TRBJ1-2	-	TRBV5-2	TGTGCCATGGGCCCGGGGCTCCTCGGCTACACCTTC	CAMGPGLLGYTF
many	TRBJ2-7	-	TRBV27	TGTGCCAGCAGGGACAGTAGTTCCTACGAGCAGTACTTC	CASRDSSSYEQYF
many	TRBJ1-5	TRBD1	TRBV12-3/TRBV12-4	TGTGCCAGCAGTTCCCTGACAGGGGACAATCAGCCCCAGCATTTT	CASSSLTGDNQPQHF
many	TRBJ2-2	-	TRBV29-1	TGCAGCGCCAGGAATAACAGGGCCGGGGAGCTGTTTTTT	CSARNNRAGELFF
-	TRBJ2-7	-	TRBV6-1	TGTGCCAGCAGTGAAGGACAGAATACCCTCCGGTACTTC	CASSEGQNTLRYF
many	TRBJ1-1	-	TRBV5-1	TGTGCCAGCAGTTTAAGGGACACTGAAGCTTTCTTT	CASSLRDTEAFF
few	TRBJ1-5	-	TRBV12-3/TRBV12-4	TGTGCCAGCAGTTACATAACAGGTCATAGCAATCAGCCCCAGCATTTT	CASSYITGHSNQPQHF
many	TRBJ2-3	TRBD2	TRBV20-1	TGCAGTGCTAGATTCCTAGCGGGGGTCACAGATACGCAGTATTTT	CSARFLAGVTDTQYF
many	TRBJ1-1	-	TRBV12-3/TRBV12-4	TGTGCCAGCAGTTTATGGGGGATTTTGAACACTGAAGCTTTCTTT	CASSLWGILNTEAFF
many	TRBJ1-5	-	TRBV6-6	TGTGCCAGCAGACCGCGGACTGGGCAGCCCCAGCATTTT	CASRPRTGQPQHF
many	TRBJ2-1	-	TRBV5-1	TGCGCCAGCAGCTTGGATGATTCCCGGATCTACAATGAGCAGTTCTTC	CASSLDDSRIYNEQFF
many	TRBJ2-1	-	TRBV4-1	TGCGCCACCCAGGGGACTCTCTACAATGAGCAGTTCTTC	CATQGTLYNEQFF
many	TRBJ2-4	-	TRBV29-1	TGCAGCGTTCCAGGGAAAAACATTCAGTACTTC	CSVPGKNIQYF
-	TRBJ2-7	-	TRBV27	TGTGCCAGCAGTTTTTCCCTAGTGAACTACGAGCAGTACTTC	CASSFSLVNYEQYF
many	TRBJ2-7	TRBD1	TRBV29-1	TGCAGCGTAGAGCTGGACAGGGACGAGCAGTACTTC	CSVELDRDEQYF
many	TRBJ2-5	-	TRBV20-1	TGCAGCGTACAGGGCCAAGAGACCCAGTACTTC	CSVQGQETQYF
many	TRBJ2-7	-	TRBV4-3	TGCGCCAGCAGCCAAGGTCCGGGATTCAGCTACGAGCAGTACTTC	CASSQGPGFSYEQYF
many	TRBJ1-1	-	TRBV5-1	TGCGCCAGCAGCTCGGGGACAAGGGGCACTGAAGCTTTCTTT	CASSSGTRGTEAFF
many	TRBJ1-2	-	TRBV24-1	TGTGCCACCAGTGATAGAATCAACTATGGCTACACCTTC	CATSDRINYGYTF
many	TRBJ1-5	-	TRBV20-1	TGCAGTGCTAGAGGATCAGGGAGAGATCAGCCCCAGCATTTT	CSARGSGRDQPQHF
many	TRBJ2-1	-	TRBV6-5	TGTGCCAGCAGTTACCTAAGGACCCGAACCTACAATGAGCAGTTCTTC	CASSYLRTRTYNEQFF
few	TRBJ2-1	TRBD2	TRBV4-2	TGTGCCAGCAGCACGGGACTAGCGGGAGGGCCATTCAATGAGCAGTTCTTC	CASSTGLAGGPFNEQFF
many	TRBJ2-1	-	TRBV9	TGTGCCAGCAGCGTAGTAAGCAACGGTGAGCAGTTCTTC	CASSVVSNGEQFF
many	TRBJ2-7	TRBD1	TRBV6-5	TGTGCCAGTTCATTCGGGACAGGGGAAATCTACGAGCAGTACTTC	CASSFGTGEIYEQYF
-	TRBJ2-7	-	TRBV7-9	TGTGCCAGCAGAAAAGACGGCTCCTACGAGCAGTACTTC	CASRKDGSYEQYF
few	TRBJ1-2	-	TRBV6-2/TRBV6-3	TGTGCCAGCAGTTACTTTCAGTCTAATGGCTACACCTTC	CASSYFQSNGYTF